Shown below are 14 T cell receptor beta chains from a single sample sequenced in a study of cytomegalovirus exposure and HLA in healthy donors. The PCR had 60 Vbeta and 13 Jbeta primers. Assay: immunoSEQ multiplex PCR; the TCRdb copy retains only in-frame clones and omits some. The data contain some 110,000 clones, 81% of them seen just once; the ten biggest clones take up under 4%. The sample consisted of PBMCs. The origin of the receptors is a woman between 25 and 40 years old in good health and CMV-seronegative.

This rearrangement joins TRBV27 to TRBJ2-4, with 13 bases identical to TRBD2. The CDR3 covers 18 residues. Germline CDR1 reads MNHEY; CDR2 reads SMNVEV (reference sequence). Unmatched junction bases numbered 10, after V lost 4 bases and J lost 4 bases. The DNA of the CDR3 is TGTGCCAGCAGTTCCCACGGGACTAGCGGGAAGTATAAAAACATTCAGTACTTC. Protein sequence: CASSSHGTSGKYKNIQYF.

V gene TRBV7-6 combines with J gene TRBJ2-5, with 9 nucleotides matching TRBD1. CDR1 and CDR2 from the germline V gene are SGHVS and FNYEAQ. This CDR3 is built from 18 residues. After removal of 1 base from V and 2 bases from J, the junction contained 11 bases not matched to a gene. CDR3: CASSLERGGTGWQETQYF. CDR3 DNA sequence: TGTGCCAGCAGCTTAGAAAGAGGCGGGACAGGGTGGCAAGAGACCCAGTACTTC.

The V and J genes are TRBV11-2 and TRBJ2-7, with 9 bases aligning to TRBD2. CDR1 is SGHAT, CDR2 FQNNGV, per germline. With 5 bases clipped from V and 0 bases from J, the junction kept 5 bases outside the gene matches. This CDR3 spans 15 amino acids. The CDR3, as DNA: TGTGCCAGCAGCCCAGGACTAGCGAGCTCCTACGAGCAGTACTTC. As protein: CASSPGLASSYEQYF.

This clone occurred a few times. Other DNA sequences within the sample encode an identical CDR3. The CDR3 coding sequence is TGTGCCAGCAGTTTAAGGGGAAACTATGGCTACACCTTC. As protein: CASSLRGNYGYTF. The chain combines TRBV28 with TRBJ1-2; a possible D gene is TRBD1 (5 bases). V was trimmed by 2 bases and J by 2 bases, leaving 6 bases between them. Germline V gene data show CDR1 as MDHEN and CDR2 as SYDVKM. The CDR3 has 13 residues.

The CDR3 region is CASSLEASAYEQYF. The CDR3 DNA sequence: TGTGCCAGCAGCTTGGAGGCTAGCGCGTACGAGCAGTACTTC. This rearrangement joins TRBV5-4 to TRBJ2-7; D possibly corresponds to TRBD2 (6 bases). The CDR3 length is 14 residues. V was clipped by 0 bases and J by 4 bases, with 11 bases between them. CDR1 SGHNT and CDR2 YYREEE come from the germline V gene (reference sequence).

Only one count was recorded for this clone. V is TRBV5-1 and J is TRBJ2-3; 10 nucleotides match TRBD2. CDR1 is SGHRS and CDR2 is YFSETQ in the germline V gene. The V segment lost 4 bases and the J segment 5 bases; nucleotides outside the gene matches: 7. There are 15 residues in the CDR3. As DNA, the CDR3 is TGCGCCAGCAGCCTGCAGGGACTAGCGTTAGATACGCAGTATTTT. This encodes CASSLQGLALDTQYF.

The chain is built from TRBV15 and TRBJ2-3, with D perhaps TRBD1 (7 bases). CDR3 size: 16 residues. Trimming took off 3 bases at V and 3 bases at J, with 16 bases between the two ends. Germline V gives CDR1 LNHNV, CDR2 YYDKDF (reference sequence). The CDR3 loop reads CATSSQGGFMTDTQYF. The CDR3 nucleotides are TGTGCCACCAGCAGCCAGGGGGGATTCATGACAGATACGCAGTATTTT.

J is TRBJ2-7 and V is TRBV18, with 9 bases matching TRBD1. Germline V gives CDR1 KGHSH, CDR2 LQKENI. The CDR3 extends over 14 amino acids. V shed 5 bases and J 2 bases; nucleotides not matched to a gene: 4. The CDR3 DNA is TGTGCCAGCTCAACGGACAGGGGAGCCTACGAGCAGTACTTC. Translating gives CASSTDRGAYEQYF. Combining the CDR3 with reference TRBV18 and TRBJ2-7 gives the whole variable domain NAGVMQNPRHLVRRRGQEARLRCSPMKGHSHVYWYRQLPEEGLKFMVYLQKENIIDESGMPKERFSAEFPKEGPSILRIQQVVRGDSAAYFCASSTDRGAYEQYFGPGTRLTVT.

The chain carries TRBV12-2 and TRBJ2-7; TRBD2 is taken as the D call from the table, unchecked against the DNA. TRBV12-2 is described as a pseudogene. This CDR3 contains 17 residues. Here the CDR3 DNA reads TGTGCAAGTCGCCCCGCCCGGGAAAGCGGGAGGTCTTACGAGCAGTACTTC. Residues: CASRPARESGRSYEQYF.

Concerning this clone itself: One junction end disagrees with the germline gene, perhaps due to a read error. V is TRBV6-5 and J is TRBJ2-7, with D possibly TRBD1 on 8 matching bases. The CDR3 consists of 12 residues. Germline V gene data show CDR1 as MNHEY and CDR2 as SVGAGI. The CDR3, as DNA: TGCGCCAGCAGTCACAGGGGGGGCGAGCAGTACTTC. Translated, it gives CASSHRGGEQYF.

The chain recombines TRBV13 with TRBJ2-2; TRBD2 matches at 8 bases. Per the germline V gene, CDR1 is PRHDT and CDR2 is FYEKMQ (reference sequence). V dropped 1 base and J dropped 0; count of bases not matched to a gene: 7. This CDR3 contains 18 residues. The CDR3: CASSLVGLGSANTGELFF. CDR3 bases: TGTGCCAGCAGCTTAGTGGGACTAGGGTCGGCGAACACCGGGGAGCTGTTTTTT.

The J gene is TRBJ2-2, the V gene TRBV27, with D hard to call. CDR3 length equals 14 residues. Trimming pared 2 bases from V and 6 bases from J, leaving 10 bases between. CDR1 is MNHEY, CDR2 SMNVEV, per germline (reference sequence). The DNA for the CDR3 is TGTGCCAGCAGTTTAAACATGTCCCCCGGGGAGCTGTTTTTT. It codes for CASSLNMSPGELFF.

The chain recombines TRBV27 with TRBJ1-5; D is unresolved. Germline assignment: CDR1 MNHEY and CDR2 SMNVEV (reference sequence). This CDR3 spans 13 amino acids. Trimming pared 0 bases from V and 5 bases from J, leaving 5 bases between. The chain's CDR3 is CASSLSRDQPQHF. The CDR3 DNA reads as TGTGCCAGCAGTTTATCACGGGATCAGCCCCAGCATTTT.

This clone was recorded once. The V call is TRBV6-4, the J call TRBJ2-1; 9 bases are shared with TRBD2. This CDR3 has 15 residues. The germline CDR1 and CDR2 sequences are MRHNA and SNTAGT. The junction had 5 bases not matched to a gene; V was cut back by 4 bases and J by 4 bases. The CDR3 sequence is CASSASGLAYNEQFF. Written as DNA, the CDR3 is TGTGCCAGCAGTGCCTCGGGACTAGCTTACAATGAGCAGTTCTTC.